The rows below give T cell receptor beta chains drawn from one sample of a study of T cells in Graves' hyperthyroidism and ophthalmopathy. TCRdb re-called the multiplex PCR reads through MiXCR, storing one row per CDR3 protein. Seen here are about 620,000 distinct CDR3 sequences, roughly 17% observed once, and the top ten hold about 3.8%. Material: blood. The receptors stem from a woman aged 30 to 39 with Graves' hyperthyroidism. The CDR3 runs from the conserved cysteine through the conserved F or W. The D gene is left open where the match is weak. The size field is filled for only some rows; it gives once, few, many or a size class.

abundance	v_gene	j_gene	d_gene	CDR3nt	CDR3aa
.	TRBV15	TRBJ2-7	.	TGTGCCACCAGCAGAGGGACGGACGCCTACGAGCAGTACTTC	CATSRGTDAYEQYF
many	TRBV28	TRBJ1-4	.	TGTGCCAGCAGTTTGCTCGTCCACAGGAAACTGTTTTTT	CASSLLVHRKLFF
few	TRBV6-6	TRBJ2-1	.	TGTGCCAGCAGTTACTTAGGGACTGTATACAATGAGCAGTTCTTC	CASSYLGTVYNEQFF
few	TRBV14	TRBJ1-4	TRBD1	TGTGCCAGCAGCCTGCGGACAGGAGCTAATGAAAAACTGTTTTTT	CASSLRTGANEKLFF
.	TRBV5-1	TRBJ2-7	.	TGCGCCAGCAGCTCGGGATACGGCTACGAGCAGTACTTC	CASSSGYGYEQYF
many	TRBV19	TRBJ2-1	TRBD2	TGTGCCAGTAGTGCCACTAGCGGGAGAAACTCCTACAATGAGCAGTTCTTC	CASSATSGRNSYNEQFF
many	TRBV18	TRBJ1-4	TRBD1	TGTGCCAGCACGGGACAGGGGTACGGAAAACTGTTTTTT	CASTGQGYGKLFF
many	TRBV6-1	TRBJ2-2	.	TGTGCCAGCAGCCGGGGTACCGGGGAGCTGTTTTTT	CASSRGTGELFF
many	TRBV3-1	TRBJ1-2	.	TGTGCCAGCAGCGTCCGATCCTTTAACTATGGCTACACCTTC	CASSVRSFNYGYTF
many	TRBV5-1	TRBJ2-3	TRBD1	TGCGCCAGCAGCCTCGGACAGGTTCCAGGGGATACGCAGTATTTT	CASSLGQVPGDTQYF
few	TRBV5-1	TRBJ2-1	.	TGCGCCAGCAGCTTTGGACTCCCAGGATCCTACAATGAGCAGTTCTTC	CASSFGLPGSYNEQFF
few	TRBV7-9	TRBJ2-5	.	TGTGCCAGCAGCCCTAGCCGATATCAAGAGACCCAGTACTTC	CASSPSRYQETQYF
many	TRBV27	TRBJ2-1	.	TGTGCCAGCAGCCCCTCGAGCTCCTACAATGAGCAGTTCTTC	CASSPSSSYNEQFF
few	TRBV28	TRBJ2-4	TRBD2	TGTGCCACCGAAGCGGGGCTAGCCAAAAACATTCAGTACTTC	CATEAGLAKNIQYF
many	TRBV27	TRBJ2-2	TRBD2	TGTGCCAGCACCCTAGCGGGAGTCCCAGGGGAGCTGTTTTTT	CASTLAGVPGELFF
few	TRBV7-8	TRBJ2-7	TRBD2	TGTGCCAGCAGCTTATTTGGTGGAGTGACTAGCGGGAGGGTGGGGCAGTACTTC	CASSLFGGVTSGRVGQYF
many	TRBV28	TRBJ1-2	.	TGTGCCAGCAGTCCCGAGGGGTATGGCTACACCTTC	CASSPEGYGYTF
many	TRBV12-3/TRBV12-4	TRBJ2-5	.	TGTGCCAGCAGTCCCCCCCACGAGACCCAGTACTTC	CASSPPHETQYF
.	TRBV24-1	TRBJ1-3	.	TGTGCCACCAGTGATTTATATCCACAGGACGCAAGCTCTGGAAACACCATATATTTT	CATSDLYPQDASSGNTIYF
many	TRBV30	TRBJ1-1	.	TGTGCCTGGACTCCGAGGGGGGATGAAGCTTTCTTT	CAWTPRGDEAFF
.	TRBV4-2	TRBJ2-2	TRBD2	TGTGCCAGCAGCCAAGTCCTAGCGGGAGCCGGGGAGCTGTTTTTT	CASSQVLAGAGELFF
many	TRBV2	TRBJ2-7	.	TGTGCCAGCGCCGGGACAAGCCCTGGGGACGAGCAGTACTTC	CASAGTSPGDEQYF
many	TRBV3-1	TRBJ2-1	.	TGTGCCAGCAGCCAAGATGCTAGGAAAGGGTACAATGAGCAGTTCTTC	CASSQDARKGYNEQFF
many	TRBV6-1	TRBJ2-7	.	TGTGCCAGCAGTGCCGGGACTCACCCAAAGGGGATATACTACGAGCAGTACTTC	CASSAGTHPKGIYYEQYF
many	TRBV11-2	TRBJ2-1	TRBD2	TGTGCCAGCAGCTTAGATCTTGGATACGGGGGGTACAATGAGCAGTTCTTC	CASSLDLGYGGYNEQFF
.	TRBV4-1	TRBJ2-1	.	TGCGCCAGCAGCCAAGGGTCTAGCGACGCTACCCCCTACAATGAGCAGTTCTTC	CASSQGSSDATPYNEQFF
.	TRBV4-3	TRBJ2-2	.	TGCGCCAGCAGAGGGGCGTCGAACACCGGGGAGCTGTTTTTT	CASRGASNTGELFF
many	TRBV2	TRBJ2-5	.	TGTGCCAGCAGTGAAGTAGGGATTGGGGGGCAAGAGACCCAGTACTTC	CASSEVGIGGQETQYF
many	TRBV7-9	TRBJ2-7	TRBD1	TGTGCCAGCAGCGACAGGGTTAACTACGAGCAGTACTTC	CASSDRVNYEQYF
few	TRBV5-5	TRBJ1-3	TRBD1	TGTGCCAGCAGCACGGGACAGAACTCTGGAAACACCATATATTTT	CASSTGQNSGNTIYF
.	TRBV25-1	TRBJ2-5	TRBD2	TGTGCCAGCAGTGAATTTAGCGGGGGGGAGGAGACCCAGTACTTC	CASSEFSGGEETQYF
many	TRBV12-3/TRBV12-4	TRBJ2-6	.	TGTGCCAGCAGCCCATTCTGGGCCAACGTCCTGACTTTC	CASSPFWANVLTF
.	TRBV6-5	TRBJ1-2	TRBD1	TGTGCCAGCAGTTACCAGGGGGCGGCTGGCTACACCTTC	CASSYQGAAGYTF
many	TRBV2	TRBJ2-3	.	TGTGCCAGCAGTGCGGTCCTGTCACACACAGATACGCAGTATTTT	CASSAVLSHTDTQYF
few	TRBV20-1	TRBJ2-7	.	TGCAGTGCTAGTCGGCAGGGGCGCTACTACGAGCAGTACTTC	CSASRQGRYYEQYF
.	TRBV24-1	TRBJ2-1	.	TGTGCCACCAGTGAAGCAGGGCCCGACAATGAGCAGTTCTTC	CATSEAGPDNEQFF
.	TRBV5-5	TRBJ1-3	TRBD1	TGTGCCAGCAGTTGGGACGACAGGGCTGGAAACACCATATATTTT	CASSWDDRAGNTIYF
.	TRBV19	TRBJ2-7	TRBD2	TGTGCCAGTAAGGAAGGACTAGCGGGAGCCTACGAGCAGTACTTC	CASKEGLAGAYEQYF
.	TRBV19	TRBJ1-1	.	TGTGCCAGTAGTATCGGGGGGGTATCCATGAACACTGAAGCTTTCTTT	CASSIGGVSMNTEAFF
many	TRBV28	TRBJ2-5	TRBD1	TGTGCCAGCAGAGACGGCATCCGGGACAGGGGCCTCCAAGAGACCCAGTACTTC	CASRDGIRDRGLQETQYF
many	TRBV5-6	TRBJ1-2	.	TGTGCCAGCACTCCAGGGGATCACTATGGCTACACCTTC	CASTPGDHYGYTF
.	TRBV2	TRBJ2-7	.	TGTGCCACCGTACGACCGCAGGTTGGATACGAGCAGTACTTC	CATVRPQVGYEQYF
many	TRBV28	TRBJ1-6	TRBD1	TGTGCCAGCAGTTTATCCCTGACAGGGGATTCACCCCTCCACTTT	CASSLSLTGDSPLHF
many	TRBV28	TRBJ2-1	.	TGTGCCAGCAGTTTTTGGGCCTACAATGAGCAGTTCTTC	CASSFWAYNEQFF